This passage covers 20 T cell receptor beta chains from one sample sequenced in a study of T cells in Graves' hyperthyroidism and ophthalmopathy. TCR beta CDR3 region amplification was performed from RNA transcripts. Researchers ran a first-round RT-PCR on the TCR CDR3 using the HTBI primer set. TCRdb ran MiXCR on the multiplex PCR reads and lists one entry per CDR3 protein. The sample has around 400,000 distinct CDR3 sequences; 20% to 30% are singletons. The sample consisted of blood. These receptors came from a middle-aged man with Graves' hyperthyroidism.

The J gene is TRBJ1-5, the V gene TRBV20-1; D gene ambiguous. Germline CDR1 DFQATT, CDR2 SNEGSKA (reference sequence). V was pared by 1 base and J by 1 base, with 11 bases between. The CDR3 is made up of 15 amino acids. The DNA of the CDR3 is TGCAGTGCTAGAGCCGGGGTGGGCAGCAATCAGCCCCAGCATTTT. Its translation is CSARAGVGSNQPQHF.

This clonotype turned up a few times. This chain uses TRBV20-1 with TRBJ2-3; D not certain. In germline, CDR1 is DFQATT, CDR2 SNEGSKA (reference sequence). Trimming cost V 0 bases and J 4 bases, with 11 bases left between them. The CDR3 totals 14 residues. CDR3 region: CSARDPQGPDTQYF. The CDR3 region has the DNA TGCAGTGCTAGAGATCCCCAAGGGCCAGATACGCAGTATTTT.

As to this clonotype: This clone may be a read error of a much larger clone one base away. The chain recombines TRBV20-1 with TRBJ1-1; the match to TRBD1 covers 9 bases. Germline V gives CDR1 DFQATT, CDR2 SNEGSKA (reference sequence). CDR3 length: 13 residues. CDR3 coding DNA: TGCAGTGCTTCTGGACAGGGGAGTACTGAAGCTCTCTTT. Protein sequence: CSASGQGSTEALF.

The chain has TRBV14 and TRBJ2-3; TRBD1 agrees at 7 bases. The CDR3 has 15 amino acids. V trimming: 2 bases; J trimming: 5 bases; junction bases outside the gene matches: 7. Looked up from germline, CDR1 is SGHDN and CDR2 is FVKESK. CDR3 protein: CASSQYRGSGDTQYF. The CDR3 DNA follows: TGTGCCAGCAGCCAATACAGGGGATCGGGAGATACGCAGTATTTT.

CDR3 residues: CASSSRLAEGDTQYF. The CDR3 region has the DNA TGTGCCAGCAGTTCCAGACTAGCGGAGGGGGATACGCAGTATTTT. This chain joins TRBV27 and TRBJ2-3; 9 bases line up with TRBD2. With V trimmed by 4 bases and J by 6 bases, 8 bases remained unmatched. The germline V gene has CDR1 MNHEY and CDR2 SMNVEV (reference sequence). The CDR3 loop spans 15 amino acids.

This clonotype came up many times. V is TRBV5-1 and J is TRBJ2-1; maybe TRBD1 (5 bases). The ends were cut back, 4 bases at V and 8 bases at J, with 16 bases in the middle. CDR3 size: 14 residues. Per germline, CDR1 SGHRS and CDR2 YFSETQ. The CDR3 DNA reads as TGCGCCAGCAGCGGGATTACAGGCGGCGATGAGCAGTTCTTC. Translated, it gives CASSGITGGDEQFF. Complete variable domain (other parts from reference TRBV5-1 and TRBJ2-1): KAGVTQTPRYLIKTRGQQVTLSCSPISGHRSVSWYQQTPGQGLQFLFEYFSETQRNKGNFPGRFSGRQFSNSRSEMNVSTLELGDSALYLCASSGITGGDEQFFGPGTRLTVL.

This clonotype was picked up many times. V and J are TRBV3-1 and TRBJ1-1; tentative D call: TRBD1 (5 bases). The germline CDR1 and CDR2 sequences are LGHDT and YNNKEL (reference sequence). The CDR3 consists of 13 residues. Deletions cut 4 bases from V and 7 bases from J, with 13 bases between. CDR3 nucleotides: TGTGCCAGCAGCCCCCCGGAGGGACTTGAAGCTTTCTTT. This gives the protein CASSPPEGLEAFF.

Comments on this clonotype: This clone may be a read error of a much larger clone one base away. The V gene is TRBV5-1, the J gene TRBJ2-7, with a weak D call TRBD2 (6 bases). The CDR3 is 16 amino acids. Germline loops: CDR1 SGHRS, CDR2 YFSETQ. CDR3 nucleotides: TGCGCCAGCAGCTTGGACGAGGGTAGCGGAGGCGCCGAGCGGTACTTC. This gives the protein CASSLDEGSGGAERYF.

This clonotype was seen a few times. The V call is TRBV27, the J call TRBJ1-2; 8 bases agree with TRBD1. CDR3 length equals 14 residues. Per the germline V gene, CDR1 is MNHEY and CDR2 is SMNVEV (reference sequence). J was trimmed by 6 bases and V by 6 bases; bases with no gene match: 9. The CDR3 reads CASSPTGALDGYTF. The CDR3 DNA sequence: TGTGCCAGCAGCCCGACAGGGGCCCTCGATGGCTACACCTTC.

In this sample, this clonotype turned up a few times. This sequence joins TRBV19 and TRBJ1-1; D is unclear. The CDR3 has 14 residues. Germline values: CDR1 LNHDA, CDR2 SQIVND (reference sequence). Trimming removed 2 bases from V and 6 bases from J, with 13 bases in between. The CDR3 nucleotides are TGTGCCAGTAGTATAACGGAGGCATATCCTGAAGCTTTCTTT. Translating it yields CASSITEAYPEAFF.

In its sample, this clonotype was seen many times. The V call is TRBV12-3 or TRBV12-4, the J call TRBJ2-7; unclear D gene. V lost 1 base and J 2 bases, leaving 9 bases between the germline ends. This CDR3 contains 14 residues. CDR3 nucleotide sequence: TGTGCCAGCAGTTTAGTAAAGGCCCCCTACGAGCAGTACTTC. Amino acids: CASSLVKAPYEQYF.

This clonotype was found a few times. The J gene is TRBJ1-3, the V gene TRBV5-1; no clear D gene. The germline V and J ends were trimmed by 0 bases and 0 bases, with 10 bases remaining between them. The CDR3 loop spans 16 amino acids. Germline V gene lookup returns CDR1 SGHRS and CDR2 YFSETQ. The CDR3 sequence: CASSLAGGSSGNTIYF. CDR3 sequence (DNA): TGCGCCAGCAGCTTGGCGGGAGGAAGCTCTGGAAACACCATATATTTT.

This clonotype was counted at least ten times. The rearrangement joins TRBV6-1 to TRBJ1-2; D is undetermined. Trimming removed 6 bases from V and 7 bases from J, with 18 bases in between. Germline CDR1 is MNHNS and CDR2 is SASEGT. The CDR3 has 14 residues. The CDR3 protein is CASRELSHDPGYTF. The CDR3 DNA follows: TGTGCCAGCAGGGAACTATCCCATGATCCTGGCTACACCTTC.

This clonotype was picked up a small number of times. This rearrangement joins TRBV7-8 to TRBJ1-6, with a weak D call TRBD1 (5 bases). The germline V gene encodes CDR1 SGHVS and CDR2 FQNEAQ. V lost 0 bases to trimming and J lost 6 bases, with 15 bases between them. The CDR3 length is 17 residues. The DNA of the CDR3 is TGTGCCAGCAGCTTAGCGGGACCCTCGTTAAGTAATTCACCCCTCCACTTT. Translated: CASSLAGPSLSNSPLHF. The entire variable domain, with the rest obtained from reference TRBV7-8 and TRBJ1-6, is as follows: GAGVSQSPRYKVAKRGQDVALRCDPISGHVSLFWYQQALGQGPEFLTYFQNEAQLDKSGLPSDRFFAERPEGSVSTLKIQRTQQEDSAVYLCASSLAGPSLSNSPLHFGNGTRLTVT.

The chain carries TRBV11-2 and TRBJ2-7; TRBD2 agrees at 11 bases. Germline lookup yields CDR1 SGHAT and CDR2 FQNNGV. The CDR3 is 15 residues long. Germline trimming cut 2 bases from V and 6 bases from J; bases unmatched to any gene: 6. The CDR3 here is CASSLQLAGVREQYF. The CDR3 bases are TGTGCCAGCAGCTTACAACTAGCGGGAGTACGCGAGCAGTACTTC.

CDR3 in DNA: TGTGCCAGCAGTTACCAGGGGGATTTCATGAACACTGAAGCTTTCTTT. Protein: CASSYQGDFMNTEAFF. The rearrangement joins TRBV3-1 to TRBJ1-1, with 7 bases fitting TRBD1. Germline trimming cut 6 bases from V and 0 bases from J; bases unmatched to any gene: 10. CDR1 is LGHDT and CDR2 is YNNKEL in the germline V gene (reference sequence). The CDR3 is 16 amino acids.

This clonotype was counted at least ten times. This chain links TRBV28 with TRBJ2-7; the D is unclear. Germline V gene data show CDR1 as MDHEN and CDR2 as SYDVKM. V lost 5 bases, J lost 3 bases, and 14 bases lay in between. CDR3 length: 14 residues. The CDR3 DNA sequence: TGTGCCAGCAGTCTGGGGTTAAGGGTCTACGAGCAGTACTTC. As protein: CASSLGLRVYEQYF.

V and J are TRBV3-1 and TRBJ2-7; 9 bases line up with TRBD2. This CDR3 spans 15 amino acids. V shed 4 bases, J shed 1 base, and the junction held 5 bases outside the gene matches. Germline loops: CDR1 LGHDT, CDR2 YNNKEL (reference sequence). The CDR3 protein is CASSPRSGRSYEQYF. The CDR3, as DNA: TGTGCCAGCAGCCCTAGAAGCGGGAGGTCCTACGAGCAGTACTTC.

In this sample, this clonotype turned up a few times. This chain connects TRBV27 to TRBJ1-3; 7 bases are shared with TRBD1. Looked up from germline, CDR1 is MNHEY and CDR2 is SMNVEV (reference sequence). CDR3 length: 14 residues. Trimming cost V 4 bases and J 7 bases; bases outside gene matches: 7. The CDR3 is CASSSGQDGNTIYF. In DNA, the CDR3 is TGTGCCAGCAGTTCCGGACAGGACGGGAACACCATATATTTT.

The chain uses TRBV5-1 and TRBJ2-7; perhaps TRBD2 as D (6 bases). V was cut by 4 bases and J by 7 bases, with 21 bases left in between. The germline gives CDR1 SGHRS, CDR2 YFSETQ. The CDR3 is made up of 15 amino acids. CDR3 nucleotide sequence: TGCGCCAGCAGCCCCGGAGGCGGGGTAGGACGGGAGCAGTACTTC. It specifies CASSPGGGVGREQYF.